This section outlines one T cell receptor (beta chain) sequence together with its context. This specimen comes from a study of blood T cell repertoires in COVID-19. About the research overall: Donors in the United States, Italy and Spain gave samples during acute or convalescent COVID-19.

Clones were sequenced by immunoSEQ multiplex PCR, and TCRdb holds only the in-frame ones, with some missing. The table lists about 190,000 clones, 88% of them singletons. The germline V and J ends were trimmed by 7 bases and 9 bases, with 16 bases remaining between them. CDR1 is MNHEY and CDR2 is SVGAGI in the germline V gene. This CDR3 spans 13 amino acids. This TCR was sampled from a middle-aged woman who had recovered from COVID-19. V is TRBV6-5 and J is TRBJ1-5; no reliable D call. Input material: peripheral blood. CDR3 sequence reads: CASTIEGGLPQHF. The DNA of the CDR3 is TGTGCCAGCACTATAGAAGGAGGGTTGCCCCAGCATTTT.